This TCR beta chain was profiled in a study of a mutant IDH1 vaccine in newly diagnosed glioma. On the study more broadly: Weeks 1, 3, 5, 7, 11, 15, 19 and 23 were when patients received their eight vaccinations.

Assay: immunoSEQ multiplex PCR; the TCRdb copy retains only in-frame clones and omits some. The sample consists of 12,000 or so clones, around 87% of them appearing once. Time point given: week 5, during vaccination. Each vaccine dose was 300 ug of mutant IDH1 20-mer peptide, with topical imiquimod. There were new WHO grade 3 or 4 astrocytomas in the donors, and these were IDH1-mutant and ATRX-lost. A note on this clone: Its matching antigen is unknown.

This sequence was found in a woman in her 40s with glioma. Some clones in this sample may be carry-over from other donors' samples. The sample here was PBMCs, taken from a glioma patient whose treatment included an IDH1 peptide vaccine.

The CDR3 coding sequence is TGTGCCAGCAGCTTACGGGCCGCAAGGGGGGAAGCTTTCTTT. Its protein is CASSLRAARGEAFF. The V and J genes are TRBV5-4 and TRBJ1-1; a weak D match, TRBD1 (6 bases). Germline V gives CDR1 SGHNT, CDR2 YYREEE (reference sequence). V was shortened by 2 bases and J by 8 bases, with 16 bases between the two germline ends. The CDR3 covers 14 residues.